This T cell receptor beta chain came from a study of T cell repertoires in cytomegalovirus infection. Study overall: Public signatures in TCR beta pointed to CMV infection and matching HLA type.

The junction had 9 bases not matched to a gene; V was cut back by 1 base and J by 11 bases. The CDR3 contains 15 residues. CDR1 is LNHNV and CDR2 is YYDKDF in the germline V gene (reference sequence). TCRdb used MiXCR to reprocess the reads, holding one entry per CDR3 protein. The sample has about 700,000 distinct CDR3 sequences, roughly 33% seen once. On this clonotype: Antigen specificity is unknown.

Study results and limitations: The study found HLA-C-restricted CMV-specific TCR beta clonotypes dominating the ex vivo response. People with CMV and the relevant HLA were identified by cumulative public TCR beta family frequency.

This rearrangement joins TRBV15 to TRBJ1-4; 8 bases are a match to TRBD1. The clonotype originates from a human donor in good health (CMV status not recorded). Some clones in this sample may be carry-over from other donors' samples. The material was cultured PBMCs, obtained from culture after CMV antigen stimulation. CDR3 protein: CATSRGGDRREKLFF. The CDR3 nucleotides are TGTGCCACCAGCAGAGGAGGGGACAGGCGCGAGAAACTGTTTTTT. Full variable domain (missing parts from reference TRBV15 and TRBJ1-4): DAMVIQNPRYQVTQFGKPVTLSCSQTLNHNVMYWYQQKSSQAPKLLFHYYDKDFNNEADTPDNFQSRRPNTSFCFLDIRSPGLGDTAMYLCATSRGGDRREKLFFGSGTQLSVL.